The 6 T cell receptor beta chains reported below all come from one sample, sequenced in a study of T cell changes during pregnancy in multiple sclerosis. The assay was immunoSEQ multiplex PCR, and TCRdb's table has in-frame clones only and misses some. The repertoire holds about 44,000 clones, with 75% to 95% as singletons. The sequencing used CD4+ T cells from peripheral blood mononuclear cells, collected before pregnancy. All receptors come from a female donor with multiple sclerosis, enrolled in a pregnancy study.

The CDR3 loop reads CASSSQVSGNTIYF. CDR3 nucleotide sequence: TGTGCCAGCAGCTCACAGGTCTCTGGAAACACCATATATTTT. The chain employs TRBV7-6 and TRBJ1-3; a possible D gene is TRBD1 (5 bases). The germline gives CDR1 SGHVS, CDR2 FNYEAQ. V was pared by 4 bases and J by 0 bases, with 7 bases between. The CDR3 totals 14 residues.

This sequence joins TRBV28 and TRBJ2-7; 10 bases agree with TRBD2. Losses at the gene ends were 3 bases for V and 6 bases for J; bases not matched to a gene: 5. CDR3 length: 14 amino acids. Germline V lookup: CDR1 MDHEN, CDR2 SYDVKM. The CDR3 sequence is CASSLGLAGVEQYF. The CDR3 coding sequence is TGTGCCAGCAGTTTGGGGCTAGCGGGAGTCGAGCAGTACTTC.

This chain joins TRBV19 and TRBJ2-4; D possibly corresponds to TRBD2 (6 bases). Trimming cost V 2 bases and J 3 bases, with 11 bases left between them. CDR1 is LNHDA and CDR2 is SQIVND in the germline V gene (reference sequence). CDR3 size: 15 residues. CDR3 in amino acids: CASSIWGDFKNIQYF. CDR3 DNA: TGTGCCAGTAGTATATGGGGGGACTTCAAAAACATTCAGTACTTC.

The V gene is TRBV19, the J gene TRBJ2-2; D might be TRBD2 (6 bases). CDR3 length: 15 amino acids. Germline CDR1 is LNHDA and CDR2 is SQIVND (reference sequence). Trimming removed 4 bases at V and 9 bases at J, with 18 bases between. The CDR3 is CASSKPGVQGRELFF. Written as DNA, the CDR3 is TGTGCCAGTAGTAAACCGGGAGTACAAGGCCGGGAGCTGTTTTTT.

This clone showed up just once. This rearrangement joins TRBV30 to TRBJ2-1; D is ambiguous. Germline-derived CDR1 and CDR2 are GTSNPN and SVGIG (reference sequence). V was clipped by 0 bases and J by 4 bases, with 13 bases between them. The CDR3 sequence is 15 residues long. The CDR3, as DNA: TGTGCCTGGAGTGTCAGGCAGGTGATATACAATGAGCAGTTCTTC. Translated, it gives CAWSVRQVIYNEQFF.

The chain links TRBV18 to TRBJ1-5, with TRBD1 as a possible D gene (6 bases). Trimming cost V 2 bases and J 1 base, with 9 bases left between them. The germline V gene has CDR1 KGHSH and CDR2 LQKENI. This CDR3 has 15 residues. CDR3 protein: CASSPGGQSNQPQHF. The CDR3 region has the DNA TGTGCCAGCTCACCAGGGGGCCAAAGCAATCAGCCCCAGCATTTT.